Shown below are 27 T cell receptor beta chains from a single sample sequenced in a study of post-analysis software for immune sequencing data. TCR beta cDNA libraries included unique molecular identifiers. Each CDR3 protein gets one entry after TCRdb re-called the PCR reads with MiXCR. The sample records about 770,000 distinct CDR3 sequences, more than 45% being singletons. Points from the study as a whole: Among 5 or 6 TRBV segments more frequent in patients than controls were TRBV5-6, TRBV5-1 and TRBV20-1.

For these receptors, no antigen is known. Sequences were obtained from blood. The receptors here all came from a girl aged 5-17 years with multiple sclerosis.

This clonotype was counted many times. This sequence joins TRBV6-6 and TRBJ2-5; unclear D gene. The ends were cut back, 4 bases at V and 3 bases at J, with 15 bases in the middle. The CDR3 covers 15 residues. Germline V gene lookup returns CDR1 MNHNY and CDR2 SVGAGI (reference sequence). CDR3 in DNA: TGTGCCAGCAGTTCCTCTGGGCAGGTGAAAGAGACCCAGTACTTC. Translation gives CASSSSGQVKETQYF.

The chain links TRBV7-2 to TRBJ2-7, with TRBD1 matching 7 bases. Germline CDR1 SGHTA, CDR2 FQGNSA. This CDR3 has 13 residues. V lost 8 bases and J lost 2; bases outside the gene matches: 6. The CDR3 region has the DNA TGTGCCAGCGGATGGGACAGAGCCTACGAGCAGTACTTC. This gives the protein CASGWDRAYEQYF.

The genes are TRBV3-1 and TRBJ1-2; D call uncertain. The germline CDR1 and CDR2 sequences are LGHDT and YNNKEL (reference sequence). This CDR3 comprises 13 residues. Trimming took off 3 bases at V and 1 base at J, with 6 bases between the two ends. In DNA form, the CDR3 reads TGTGCCAGCAGCCAGATCAATAACTATGGCTACACCTTC. Residues: CASSQINNYGYTF.

The chain carries TRBV9 and TRBJ1-2; D is ambiguous. Germline lookup yields CDR1 SGDLS and CDR2 YYNGEE. The CDR3 is 15 amino acids. The germline V and J ends were trimmed by 0 bases and 5 bases, with 14 bases remaining between them. The CDR3 loop reads CASSVGGLDPYGYTF. The CDR3 DNA is TGTGCCAGCAGCGTAGGTGGCTTAGACCCTTATGGCTACACCTTC.

V is TRBV18 and J is TRBJ2-1; D remains ambiguous. The V and J ends lost 4 bases and 7 bases respectively, with 5 bases between them. The length of the CDR3 is 11 residues. Germline V gene lookup returns CDR1 KGHSH and CDR2 LQKENI. The CDR3 sequence is CASSHGNEQFF. CDR3 nucleotides: TGTGCCAGCTCACATGGGAATGAGCAGTTCTTC.

The CDR3 bases are TGTGCCAGCGGGGTGATGGGTGAAAAACTGTTTTTT. This translates into CASGVMGEKLFF. The V and J genes are TRBV7-9 and TRBJ1-4; D unclear. The CDR3 has 12 amino acids. Looked up from germline, CDR1 is SEHNR and CDR2 is FQNEAQ (reference sequence). Trimming took off 8 bases at V and 7 bases at J, with 11 bases between the two ends.

CDR3 sequence reads: CAIRGTGNNEQFF. The CDR3, as DNA: TGTGCCATCAGGGGGACAGGGAACAATGAGCAGTTCTTC. The chain couples TRBV10-3 to TRBJ2-1; 9 nucleotides line up with TRBD1. Per the germline V gene, CDR1 is ENHRY and CDR2 is SYGVKD. V trimming: 6 bases; J trimming: 5 bases; junction bases outside the gene matches: 2. The CDR3 covers 13 residues.

The chain is built from TRBV15 and TRBJ2-5, with unresolved D. Between the trimmed V and J ends, which lost 3 bases and 5 bases, there was a span of 16 bases. Per germline, CDR1 LNHNV and CDR2 YYDKDF (reference sequence). The CDR3 runs to 15 residues. The CDR3 sequence: CATSREPLVGETQYF. The CDR3 coding sequence is TGTGCCACCAGCAGGGAACCCCTAGTTGGTGAGACCCAGTACTTC.

The table lists this clonotype with a few counts. The V gene is TRBV20-1, the J gene TRBJ2-7; 7 positions agree with TRBD1. The CDR3 length is 14 residues. CDR1 is DFQATT, CDR2 SNEGSKA, per germline (reference sequence). V dropped 3 bases and J dropped 0; count of bases not matched to a gene: 5. This chain's CDR3 is CSARDRPTSYEQYF. The CDR3 nucleotides are TGCAGTGCTAGGGACAGGCCCACCTCCTACGAGCAGTACTTC.

The chain joins TRBV7-9 to TRBJ2-1, with D tentatively TRBD1 (6 bases). The V end was cut by 4 bases, the J end by 4 bases, with 14 bases between. The germline gives CDR1 SEHNR, CDR2 FQNEAQ (reference sequence). The CDR3 contains 15 residues. CDR3 coding DNA: TGTGCCAGCAGCTCGGACGGGACATTATACAATGAGCAGTTCTTC. It yields the protein CASSSDGTLYNEQFF.

This clonotype was picked up one time. This chain's CDR3 is CATYRDRGGGYTF. The CDR3, as DNA: TGTGCCACCTACCGGGACAGGGGAGGTGGCTACACCTTC. The chain has TRBV28 and TRBJ1-2; 10 bases are a match to TRBD1. Germline V CDR1 and CDR2: MDHEN, SYDVKM. The junction had 9 bases not matched to a gene; V was cut back by 10 bases and J by 7 bases. The CDR3 has 13 residues.

The chain is built from TRBV7-2 and TRBJ1-2; TRBD1 aligns across 10 bases. The CDR3 totals 16 residues. After removal of 5 bases from V and 4 bases from J, the junction contained 10 bases not matched to a gene. Germline V lookup: CDR1 SGHTA, CDR2 FQGNSA. The CDR3 loop reads CASSPTGQGVGYGYTF. CDR3 sequence (DNA): TGTGCCAGCAGCCCAACCGGACAGGGGGTGGGCTATGGCTACACCTTC.

As to this clonotype: A read error may produce the germline difference seen at one junction end. The genes are TRBV25-1 and TRBJ1-1; TRBD1 matches 9 bases. The germline gives CDR1 MGHDK, CDR2 SYGVNS. This CDR3 comprises 16 residues. The CDR3 sequence: CAGSSQGAFTNTEAFF. The CDR3 DNA is TGTGCCGGCAGTTCACAGGGGGCATTCACAAACACTGAAGCTTTCTTT.

This clonotype was seen a few times. The chain links TRBV20-1 to TRBJ2-7; no firm D call. The germline gives CDR1 DFQATT, CDR2 SNEGSKA (reference sequence). The CDR3 extends over 14 amino acids. V gave up 3 bases and J gave up 0 bases, with 12 bases separating them. The CDR3 bases are TGCAGTGCTAGTCAGACTCCAGACTCCTACGAGCAGTACTTC. Encoded protein: CSASQTPDSYEQYF.

The genes are TRBV9 and TRBJ1-2; 7 nucleotides align to TRBD1. CDR3 length equals 15 residues. The germline V gene encodes CDR1 SGDLS and CDR2 YYNGEE. The ends lost 3 bases at V and 7 bases at J; junction bases unmatched: 12. CDR3 DNA sequence: TGTGCCAGCAGCGCCAACAGGGGACTGAGTGGTGGCTACACCTTC. Protein product: CASSANRGLSGGYTF. Full variable domain (outside the CDR3, taken from reference TRBV9 and TRBJ1-2): DSGVTQTPKHLITATGQRVTLRCSPRSGDLSVYWYQQSLDQGLQFLIQYYNGEERAKGNILERFSAQQFPDLHSELNLSSLELGDSALYFCASSANRGLSGGYTFGSGTRLTVV.

A few counts support this clonotype. The chain carries TRBV7-2 and TRBJ1-4, with a tentative D call TRBD1 (6 bases). CDR3 length: 16 amino acids. Trimming removed 4 bases from V and 3 bases from J, with 15 bases in between. Per germline, CDR1 SGHTA and CDR2 FQGNSA. The CDR3: CASSSVWGAANEKLFF. Written as DNA, the CDR3 is TGTGCCAGCAGCTCGGTGTGGGGGGCGGCTAATGAAAAACTGTTTTTT. The full variable domain, its missing parts supplied by reference TRBV7-2 and TRBJ1-4, is GAGVSQSPSNKVTEKGKDVELRCDPISGHTALYWYRQSLGQGLEFLIYFQGNSAPDKSGLPSDRFSAERTGGSVSTLTIQRTQQEDSAVYLCASSSVWGAANEKLFFGSGTQLSVL.

This clonotype was seen just once. The chain couples TRBV20-1 to TRBJ2-3; D is unresolved. The CDR3 is made up of 14 amino acids. CDR1 is DFQATT, CDR2 SNEGSKA, per germline (reference sequence). V was trimmed by 4 bases and J by 4 bases, leaving 15 bases between them. CDR3 amino acids: CSATGRTGPDTQYF. In DNA, the CDR3 is TGCAGTGCTACCGGGCGAACCGGGCCAGATACGCAGTATTTT.

This clonotype was counted once. The rearrangement links TRBV12-3 or TRBV12-4 to TRBJ1-2; D is unresolved. CDR3 length: 12 residues. V shed 9 bases and J shed 8 bases, with 16 bases lying between them. The CDR3 sequence: CASGPGELGYTF. The CDR3 coding sequence is TGTGCCAGTGGCCCAGGTGAACTCGGCTACACCTTC.

This sequence joins TRBV6-6 and TRBJ2-5; 11 positions match TRBD2. The ends lost 7 bases at V and 5 bases at J; junction bases unmatched: 6. Per the germline V gene, CDR1 is MNHNY and CDR2 is SVGAGI (reference sequence). The CDR3 is made up of 14 amino acids. The CDR3 is CASMVTSGSETQYF. Here the CDR3 DNA reads TGTGCCAGCATGGTAACTAGCGGGAGTGAGACCCAGTACTTC.

The chain has TRBV7-3 and TRBJ2-5; 11 bases align to TRBD2. Germline V lookup: CDR1 SGHTA, CDR2 FQGTGA. This CDR3 comprises 16 residues. J gave up 11 bases and V 2 bases, and 13 bases lay outside the gene matches. The CDR3 here is CASSLVGTSGDNEQYF. For the CDR3, the DNA is TGTGCCAGCAGCTTAGTCGGGACTAGCGGCGACAATGAGCAGTACTTC.

This clonotype was picked up a small number of times. This sequence joins TRBV7-2 and TRBJ2-1; 16 positions agree with TRBD2. The trim removed 0 bases at V and 4 bases at J, leaving 9 bases unmatched. CDR1 is SGHTA, CDR2 FQGNSA, per germline. The CDR3 is made up of 20 amino acids. The CDR3, as DNA: TGTGCCAGCAGCTTAGCGCGGGGGACTAGCGGGAGGGCCGATTACAATGAGCAGTTCTTC. Encoded protein: CASSLARGTSGRADYNEQFF.

The chain joins TRBV20-1 to TRBJ2-3, with a weak D call TRBD2 (6 bases). Looked up from germline, CDR1 is DFQATT and CDR2 is SNEGSKA (reference sequence). V was clipped by 1 base and J by 3 bases, with 14 bases between them. This CDR3 spans 15 amino acids. The CDR3 loop reads CSARAGTSSTDTQYF. CDR3 nucleotides: TGCAGTGCTAGAGCGGGTACTAGCAGTACAGATACGCAGTATTTT.

This chain connects TRBV12-3 or TRBV12-4 to TRBJ2-3; D is perhaps TRBD2 (7 bases). This CDR3 comprises 16 residues. The ends were cut back, 6 bases at V and 3 bases at J, with 19 bases in the middle. The CDR3 DNA sequence: TGTGCCAGCAGCCCGAAGGGGGGGTTTGAGACAGATACGCAGTATTTT. Residues: CASSPKGGFETDTQYF.

This clonotype was detected a few times. This sequence joins TRBV7-8 and TRBJ2-7, with 8 nucleotides matching TRBD2. The junction had 14 bases not matched to a gene; V was cut back by 5 bases and J by 5 bases. The CDR3 is 16 residues long. Germline V CDR1 and CDR2: SGHVS, FQNEAQ. DNA of the CDR3: TGTGCCAGCAGCCCCCGGCCGAGCGGGAGTTCCCACGAGCAGTACTTC. Its protein is CASSPRPSGSSHEQYF. The full variable domain, rest sourced from reference TRBV7-8 and TRBJ2-7, is GAGVSQSPRYKVAKRGQDVALRCDPISGHVSLFWYQQALGQGPEFLTYFQNEAQLDKSGLPSDRFFAERPEGSVSTLKIQRTQQEDSAVYLCASSPRPSGSSHEQYFGPGTRLTVT.

This chain joins TRBV7-2 and TRBJ2-3; TRBD2 matches at 12 bases. The CDR3 runs 17 residues. Germline CDR1 and CDR2: SGHTA and FQGNSA. The J segment lost 4 bases and the V segment lost 4 bases, leaving 9 bases of the junction unmatched. The CDR3 spells CASSSGLAGTSSDTQYF. The CDR3 nucleotides read TGTGCCAGCAGCTCTGGACTAGCGGGAACGAGCTCAGATACGCAGTATTTT.

This chain connects TRBV29-1 to TRBJ2-3; 10 bases line up with TRBD2. V shed 4 bases and J 4 bases; nucleotides not matched to a gene: 8. The CDR3 sequence is 15 residues long. Looked up from germline, CDR1 is SQVTM and CDR2 is ANQGSEA. CDR3 DNA sequence: TGCAGCGTTGGCACTAGCGGGATGAGGTCAGATACGCAGTATTTT. Residues: CSVGTSGMRSDTQYF.

The chain combines TRBV5-1 with TRBJ2-7, with 9 bases matching TRBD2. Germline-derived CDR1 and CDR2 are SGHRS and YFSETQ. Trimming cost V 1 base and J 0 bases; bases outside gene matches: 2. The CDR3 is 15 residues long. CDR3 loop: CASSLLSGSSYEQYF. CDR3 DNA: TGCGCCAGCAGCTTGCTTAGCGGGAGCTCCTACGAGCAGTACTTC.